Listed below are T cell receptor beta chains from one sample, sequenced in a study of cytomegalovirus exposure and HLA in healthy donors. TCRdb keeps only in-frame clones here, not all; method: immunoSEQ multiplex PCR. The top ten clones hold 1.5% to 2% of a sample with about 150,000 clones, about 79% of them seen once. The sequenced sample was PBMCs. These receptors were obtained from a young woman in good health and CMV-seronegative. CDR3s include the opening cysteine and the closing phenylalanine or tryptophan. The D gene is left open where the match is weak. Size tells how often a clone was seen (once, few, many) or the class of an expanded clone, and some rows leave it out.

v_call	clone_size	j_call	d_call	cdr3_aa	cdr3_nt
TRBV6-5	NA	TRBJ1-1	NA	CASSLGGKNTEAFF	TGTGCCAGCAGTCTCGGGGGTAAGAACACTGAAGCTTTCTTT
TRBV29-1	NA	TRBJ1-2	NA	CSVEDTGRANYGYTF	TGCAGCGTTGAAGATACAGGGCGGGCTAACTATGGCTACACCTTC
TRBV10-2	once	TRBJ1-5	NA	CASSDKGRRNQPQHF	TGCGCCAGCAGTGATAAGGGGCGAAGGAATCAGCCCCAGCATTTT
TRBV6-6	NA	TRBJ1-2	TRBD1	CASSYGQGAVGYTF	TGTGCCAGCAGTTACGGGCAGGGGGCAGTCGGCTACACCTTC
TRBV18	NA	TRBJ1-1	TRBD1	CASSRGQGEAFF	TGTGCCAGCTCACGAGGACAGGGTGAAGCTTTCTTT
TRBV20-1	NA	TRBJ2-1	NA	CSARRGNEQFF	TGCAGTGCTCGTAGAGGCAATGAGCAGTTCTTC
TRBV7-2	NA	TRBJ1-1	NA	CASSLEGGRNTEAFF	TGTGCCAGCAGCCTAGAAGGAGGGAGGAACACTGAAGCTTTCTTT
TRBV6-6	NA	TRBJ1-1	NA	CASRGGTGTEAFF	TGTGCCTCTCGTGGGGGCACGGGCACTGAAGCTTTCTTT
TRBV4-1	few	TRBJ1-5	NA	CASSQDFTQDSQPQHF	TGCGCCAGCAGCCAAGATTTTACGCAGGATAGTCAGCCCCAGCATTTT
TRBV6-1	NA	TRBJ1-6	TRBD1	CASSARDRVGSPLHF	TGTGCCAGCAGTGCCCGGGACAGGGTGGGGTCACCCCTCCACTTT
TRBV2	few	TRBJ2-7	TRBD2	CASRMGLAGGVYEQYF	TGTGCCAGCAGGATGGGACTAGCGGGGGGGGTCTACGAGCAGTACTTC
TRBV6-1	NA	TRBJ1-5	NA	CASSDSVNQPQHF	TGTGCCAGCAGTGATTCAGTCAATCAGCCCCAGCATTTT
TRBV5-5	few	TRBJ2-7	TRBD1	CASSLTGQGPYEQYF	TGTGCCAGCAGCTTGACGGGACAGGGTCCCTACGAGCAGTACTTC
TRBV25-1	NA	TRBJ2-7	TRBD1	CASSAGTGARGYEQYF	TGTGCCAGCAGTGCCGGGACAGGGGCCCGGGGGTACGAGCAGTACTTC
TRBV5-6	few	TRBJ2-7	NA	CASREGRWNSYEQYF	TGTGCCAGCAGGGAGGGACGTTGGAACTCCTACGAGCAGTACTTC
TRBV6-6	NA	TRBJ1-2	TRBD1	CASSYSMGGQDYGYTF	TGTGCCAGCAGTTACTCGATGGGAGGACAGGACTATGGCTACACCTTC